A single sample is the source of the 30 T cell receptor beta chains below, sequenced in a study of CD8+CD57+ T cells in acquired aplastic anemia. TCR beta VDJ and CDR3 were profiled, and genomic DNA was the template. One entry per CDR3 protein results from TCRdb running MiXCR on the reads. This sample yields roughly 130,000 distinct CDR3 sequences, of which about half are seen a single time; 2% to 3% belongs to the top ten. The sequencing input was sorted CD4+, CD8+, or CD8+CD57+ T cells (not recorded which) from PBMCs. Receptor source: a human donor in good health, serving as a control.

This clonotype has ten or more counts. The chain links TRBV20-1 to TRBJ2-5, with D unresolved. The germline gives CDR1 DFQATT, CDR2 SNEGSKA (reference sequence). Trimming shortened V by 1 base and J by 4 bases, and 16 bases separated the two germline ends. CDR3 size: 15 residues. Here the CDR3 reads CSARGAKGYVETQYF. For the CDR3, the DNA is TGCAGTGCTAGAGGGGCTAAGGGCTATGTAGAGACCCAGTACTTC.

This clonotype was detected a few times. A junction end diverges from the germline sequence, so it may reflect a read error. This chain uses TRBV2 with TRBJ2-2; 9 bases line up with TRBD1. Looked up from germline, CDR1 is SNHLY and CDR2 is FYNNEI. The CDR3 sequence is 16 residues long. This CDR3 reads CASRGDRVLGTGELFF. Here the CDR3 DNA reads TGTGCCAGCAGGGGGGACAGGGTCCTGGGCACCGGGGAGCTGTTCTTT.

The V and J genes are TRBV2 and TRBJ1-1; 7 bases line up with TRBD1. Germline V CDR1 and CDR2: SNHLY, FYNNEI. Losses at the gene ends were 5 bases for V and 1 base for J; bases not matched to a gene: 10. The CDR3 contains 16 residues. The DNA of the CDR3 is TGTGCCAGCAGTTACGGCCCGGGACAGCCGAACACTGAAGCTTTCTTT. Translated, it gives CASSYGPGQPNTEAFF.

The V call is TRBV15, the J call TRBJ1-1; D not resolved. The CDR3 has 14 amino acids. Trimming shortened V by 6 bases and J by 0 bases, and 11 bases separated the two germline ends. Germline CDR1 is LNHNV and CDR2 is YYDKDF (reference sequence). CDR3 sequence: CATRRSRMNTEAFF. The CDR3 nucleotides are TGTGCCACCAGGAGGAGTAGGATGAACACTGAAGCTTTCTTT.

This clonotype was seen just once. The genes are TRBV5-1 and TRBJ2-1; 8 positions match TRBD1. This CDR3 is built from 16 residues. Germline assignment: CDR1 SGHRS and CDR2 YFSETQ. Trimming took 5 bases from V and 8 from J; bases not matched to a gene: 15. Written as DNA, the CDR3 is TGCGCCAGCAGTCTGGGTGGAGTGGACAGGGAAGATGAGCAGTTCTTC. This gives the protein CASSLGGVDREDEQFF. Full variable domain (rest looked up from reference TRBV5-1 and TRBJ2-1): KAGVTQTPRYLIKTRGQQVTLSCSPISGHRSVSWYQQTPGQGLQFLFEYFSETQRNKGNFPGRFSGRQFSNSRSEMNVSTLELGDSALYLCASSLGGVDREDEQFFGPGTRLTVL.

The V call is TRBV12-3 or TRBV12-4, the J call TRBJ1-2, with D possibly matching TRBD1 (6 bases). The CDR3 contains 16 residues. Trimming took off 6 bases at V and 7 bases at J, with 24 bases between the two ends. The CDR3 DNA sequence: TGTGCCAGCAGCCAGAGGGGGGGGGCGGAGGATCCTGGCTACACCTTC. Encoded protein: CASSQRGGAEDPGYTF.

The chain employs TRBV9 and TRBJ2-5; 14 bases map to TRBD2. With V trimmed by 4 bases and J by 0 bases, 8 bases remained unmatched. In germline, CDR1 is SGDLS, CDR2 YYNGEE. There are 18 residues in the CDR3. CDR3 DNA sequence: TGTGCCAGCAGCAAGACTAGCGGGGGGGCCGGGTACCAAGAGACCCAGTACTTC. Translation: CASSKTSGGAGYQETQYF.

The table lists this clonotype with many counts. CDR3 loop: CASSEAWGPSATEAFF. In DNA, the CDR3 is TGTGCCAGCAGCGAGGCGTGGGGGCCCTCGGCCACTGAAGCTTTCTTT. The chain links TRBV9 to TRBJ1-1; tentative D call: TRBD1 (6 bases). Germline V gene lookup returns CDR1 SGDLS and CDR2 YYNGEE. The CDR3 runs to 16 residues. With 3 bases removed from V and 4 bases from J, the gap between germline ends came to 19 bases.

The CDR3 region has the DNA TGTGCCAGTGTCTCACTGGGACAGCACTATGGCTACACCTTC. Amino acid sequence: CASVSLGQHYGYTF. The chain carries TRBV19 and TRBJ1-2; 7 positions agree with TRBD1. Trimming at V came to 8 bases and at J to 3 bases, leaving 9 bases not matched to a gene. Germline CDR1 and CDR2: LNHDA and SQIVND (reference sequence). The CDR3 runs 14 residues.

This clonotype occurred many times. V is TRBV19 and J is TRBJ2-3, with D perhaps TRBD2 (5 bases). Germline V gene lookup returns CDR1 LNHDA and CDR2 SQIVND (reference sequence). Trimming pared 7 bases from V and 8 bases from J, leaving 22 bases between. The CDR3 totals 15 residues. CDR3 in DNA: TGTGCCAGTACCCCTCGGGGTTCTCCCGCAGGTACGCAGTATTTT. Translated: CASTPRGSPAGTQYF.

The chain is built from TRBV12-5 and TRBJ1-2, with D maybe TRBD1 (6 bases). Germline V gene lookup returns CDR1 LGHNT and CDR2 FRNRAP. The CDR3 is 13 residues long. Trimming took 6 bases from V and 4 from J, leaving 12 bases between them. The CDR3 loop is CASGTWDTYGYTF. The CDR3 DNA sequence: TGTGCTAGTGGAACCTGGGACACCTATGGCTACACCTTC.

This clonotype was seen at least ten times. The chain is built from TRBV15 and TRBJ2-1; 15 bases are shared with TRBD2. The CDR3 covers 18 residues. CDR1 LNHNV and CDR2 YYDKDF come from the germline V gene (reference sequence). J lost 7 bases, V lost 1 base, and 8 bases had no gene match. The CDR3 sequence is CATSRVQMGTSGGNEQFF. The CDR3 nucleotides read TGTGCCACCAGCAGAGTTCAAATGGGGACTAGCGGGGGGAATGAGCAGTTCTTC.

This clonotype was counted a few times. One base away lies a much larger clone, so this may be a sequencing read error. This chain links TRBV4-1 with TRBJ2-5; D ambiguous. Trimming removed 4 bases at V and 6 bases at J, with 18 bases between. Germline assignment: CDR1 MGHRA and CDR2 YSYEKL. This CDR3 contains 15 residues. The CDR3 loop reads CASSLFPSGRKTQYF. DNA for the CDR3: TGCGCCAGCAGCCTCTTCCCATCGGGTCGGAAGACCCAGTACTTC.

V gene TRBV19 combines with J gene TRBJ1-5; 9 bases align to TRBD1. Germline values: CDR1 LNHDA, CDR2 SQIVND (reference sequence). Losses at the gene ends were 6 bases for V and 3 bases for J; bases not matched to a gene: 6. The CDR3 extends over 15 amino acids. The chain's CDR3 is CASSRDREVNQPQHF. For the CDR3, the DNA is TGTGCCAGTAGCCGGGACAGGGAGGTCAATCAGCCCCAGCATTTT.

The chain has TRBV25-1 and TRBJ2-7; TRBD1 matches 7 bases. The CDR3 contains 13 residues. The V and J ends lost 8 bases and 7 bases, in that order; junction bases with no gene match: 11. CDR1 is MGHDK, CDR2 SYGVNS, per germline. CDR3 region: CASASLTGNEQYF. CDR3 coding DNA: TGTGCCAGCGCTTCTTTGACAGGGAATGAGCAGTACTTC.

Ten or more counts support this clonotype. V usage is TRBV20-1 and J usage is TRBJ2-7; either TRBD1 or TRBD2 may supply D (7 bases each). Germline V gene lookup returns CDR1 DFQATT and CDR2 SNEGSKA (reference sequence). This CDR3 spans 17 amino acids. V shed 5 bases and J shed 3 bases, with 26 bases lying between them. The CDR3 here is CSAAPPAGGGVGYEQYF. CDR3 nucleotides: TGCAGTGCTGCCCCCCCGGCAGGGGGGGGTGTCGGCTACGAGCAGTACTTC.

V usage is TRBV11-3 and J usage is TRBJ2-7, with 7 nucleotides matching TRBD1. The CDR3 runs 16 residues. The trim removed 3 bases at V and 6 bases at J, leaving 14 bases unmatched. Germline lookup yields CDR1 SGHNT and CDR2 YENEEA. This CDR3 reads CASSLKGGGSLCEQYF. CDR3 sequence (DNA): TGTGCCAGCAGCTTGAAAGGGGGCGGGTCCCTCTGCGAGCAGTACTTC.

This clonotype was seen at least ten times. The rearrangement uses TRBV25-1 and TRBJ2-7, with a weak D call TRBD1 (5 bases). The CDR3 is made up of 12 amino acids. Trimming pared 7 bases from V and 2 bases from J, leaving 9 bases between. From germline, CDR1 is MGHDK and CDR2 SYGVNS. CDR3 in DNA: TGTGCCAGCAAAAAGGACACCTACGAGCAGTACTTC. Translation gives CASKKDTYEQYF.

Many counts were recorded for this clonotype. The gene calls are TRBV6-1 and TRBJ1-5; no firm D call. Germline assignment: CDR1 MNHNS and CDR2 SASEGT. The CDR3 spans 15 residues. V was pared by 6 bases and J by 3 bases, with 15 bases between. The CDR3 region is CASRSPGLVNQPQHF. The CDR3 bases are TGTGCCAGCAGATCCCCTGGGTTGGTCAATCAGCCCCAGCATTTT.

The J gene is TRBJ1-2, the V gene TRBV6-1; the D gene is possibly TRBD1 (6 bases). The germline V gene encodes CDR1 MNHNS and CDR2 SASEGT. The CDR3 runs to 13 residues. Trimming removed 2 bases at V and 4 bases at J, with 8 bases between. CDR3 in DNA: TGTGCCAGCAGTGAACGGGGGCTCTATGGCTACACCTTC. This encodes CASSERGLYGYTF.

This rearrangement joins TRBV15 to TRBJ1-1, with D possibly matching TRBD1 (6 bases). Trimming took off 5 bases at V and 6 bases at J, with 13 bases between the two ends. This CDR3 contains 13 residues. Germline loops: CDR1 LNHNV, CDR2 YYDKDF (reference sequence). CDR3 sequence (DNA): TGTGCCACCAGCCAGGGGCGAATCGCTGAAGCTTTCTTT. It encodes CATSQGRIAEAFF.

The CDR3 reads CASSSRLGTRDTEAFF. CDR3 sequence (DNA): TGTGCCAGCAGCTCCCGCCTCGGGACGAGGGACACTGAAGCTTTCTTT. The chain uses TRBV5-6 and TRBJ1-1, with a possible D match to TRBD1 (5 bases). V was trimmed by 3 bases and J by 3 bases, leaving 18 bases between them. Germline values: CDR1 SGHDT, CDR2 YYEEEE. This CDR3 contains 16 residues. The full variable domain, rest sourced from reference TRBV5-6 and TRBJ1-1, is DAGVTQSPTHLIKTRGQQVTLRCSPKSGHDTVSWYQQALGQGPQFIFQYYEEEERQRGNFPDRFSGHQFPNYSSELNVNALLLGDSALYLCASSSRLGTRDTEAFFGQGTRLTVV.

This clonotype was counted a single time. At one end the junction does not follow the germline gene, possibly because of a read error. J is TRBJ2-3 and V is TRBV5-5; 7 bases map to TRBD2. The CDR3 length is 13 residues. The germline V gene encodes CDR1 SGHKS and CDR2 YYEKEE (reference sequence). The CDR3 bases are TGCGCCAGCAGCGCGGGAGTGACAGATACGCAGTATTTT. It yields the protein CASSAGVTDTQYF.

Ten or more counts support this clonotype. This chain joins TRBV6-1 and TRBJ2-1, with unresolved D. The V and J ends lost 6 bases and 7 bases respectively, with 7 bases between them. CDR3 length: 11 residues. The V gene's germline CDR1 is MNHNS and CDR2 SASEGT. The CDR3: CASSRQNEQFF. CDR3 bases: TGTGCCAGCAGCCGACAAAATGAGCAGTTCTTC.

The chain is built from TRBV5-4 and TRBJ1-2, with 9 bases identical to TRBD1. Germline loops: CDR1 SGHNT, CDR2 YYREEE (reference sequence). J was trimmed by 8 bases and V by 6 bases; bases with no gene match: 11. There are 14 residues in the CDR3. CDR3 sequence: CASKRDRAADGYTF. The CDR3 bases are TGTGCCAGCAAGAGGGACAGGGCTGCGGACGGCTACACCTTC.

The V call is TRBV25-1, the J call TRBJ1-1; D is undetermined. CDR3 length: 13 amino acids. Trimming took off 0 bases at V and 5 bases at J, with 7 bases between the two ends. Per the germline V gene, CDR1 is MGHDK and CDR2 is SYGVNS. The CDR3 coding sequence is TGTGCCAGCAGTGAATACGGGTTGACTGAAGCTTTCTTT. Protein: CASSEYGLTEAFF. Full variable domain (remainder filled in from reference TRBV25-1 and TRBJ1-1): EADIYQTPRYLVIGTGKKITLECSQTMGHDKMYWYQQDPGMELHLIHYSYGVNSTEKGDLSSESTVSRIRTEHFPLTLESARPSHTSQYLCASSEYGLTEAFFGQGTRLTVV.

This clonotype was counted many times. V and J are TRBV9 and TRBJ2-2; D is ambiguous. Germline CDR1 is SGDLS and CDR2 is YYNGEE. V was trimmed by 3 bases and J by 1 base, leaving 7 bases between them. This CDR3 spans 14 amino acids. Here the CDR3 reads CASSAGLNTGELFF. As DNA, the CDR3 is TGTGCCAGCAGCGCAGGATTGAACACCGGGGAGCTGTTTTTT.

This clonotype was seen ten or more times. V gene TRBV30 combines with J gene TRBJ1-3; D uncertain. Trimming took off 0 bases at V and 0 bases at J, with 9 bases between the two ends. Germline loops: CDR1 GTSNPN, CDR2 SVGIG (reference sequence). This CDR3 region has 15 residues. The CDR3 DNA follows: TGTGCCTGGAGTGTAGGTCCGAACTCTGGAAACACCATATATTTT. It specifies CAWSVGPNSGNTIYF. Variable domain in full (rest from reference TRBV30 and TRBJ1-3): SQTIHQWPATLVQPVGSPLSLECTVEGTSNPNLYWYRQAAGRGLQLLFYSVGIGQISSEVPQNLSASRPQDRQFILSSKKLLLSDSGFYLCAWSVGPNSGNTIYFGEGSWLTVV.

The rearrangement links TRBV20-1 to TRBJ2-1, with TRBD1 identical over 7 bases. V trimming: 7 bases; J trimming: 7 bases; junction bases outside the gene matches: 10. Germline loops: CDR1 DFQATT, CDR2 SNEGSKA (reference sequence). The CDR3 spans 13 residues. CDR3 bases: TGCAGTGAGTCACACACAGGGGCGAATGAGCAGTTCTTC. Amino acids: CSESHTGANEQFF.

The chain combines TRBV29-1 with TRBJ1-2; D is possibly TRBD1 (5 bases). V was pared by 4 bases and J by 1 base, with 10 bases between. CDR3 length equals 13 residues. Germline CDR1 and CDR2: SQVTM and ANQGSEA. The CDR3 region is CSVAIGGNYGYTF. The CDR3 bases are TGCAGCGTTGCCATTGGGGGTAACTATGGCTACACCTTC.